This TCR beta chain was captured in a study of CD8+ T cells in alopecia areata. Study observations and caveats: One nonresponder leaves baseline CD8+ expansion's link to response uncertain.

Treatment denoted: oral pan-JAK inhibitor, 5-10 mg twice daily. PBMCs yielded sorted CD4+ and CD8+ T cells. This clone was observed at least ten times. Its antigen is unknown. Trimming removed 2 bases at V and 2 bases at J, with 5 bases between. Germline lookup yields CDR1 SGHNT and CDR2 YYREEE (reference sequence). This CDR3 is built from 12 residues. Extracted RNA was reverse transcribed into cDNA, the sequencing template. Some clones are missing from TCRdb's copy, which holds only in-frame ones; the method was immunoSEQ multiplex PCR. The profile shows about 180,000 clones, 53% of them singletons. This sequence was found in a human donor with alopecia areata. This specimen was CD8+ T cells sorted from blood, taken at week 24, from a patient treated with tofacitinib. The rearrangement uses TRBV5-4 and TRBJ2-7; D is perhaps TRBD1 (5 bases). CDR3 in DNA: TGTGCCAGCAGCTTAGGGGCCTACGAGCAGTACTTC. It translates to CASSLGAYEQYF.